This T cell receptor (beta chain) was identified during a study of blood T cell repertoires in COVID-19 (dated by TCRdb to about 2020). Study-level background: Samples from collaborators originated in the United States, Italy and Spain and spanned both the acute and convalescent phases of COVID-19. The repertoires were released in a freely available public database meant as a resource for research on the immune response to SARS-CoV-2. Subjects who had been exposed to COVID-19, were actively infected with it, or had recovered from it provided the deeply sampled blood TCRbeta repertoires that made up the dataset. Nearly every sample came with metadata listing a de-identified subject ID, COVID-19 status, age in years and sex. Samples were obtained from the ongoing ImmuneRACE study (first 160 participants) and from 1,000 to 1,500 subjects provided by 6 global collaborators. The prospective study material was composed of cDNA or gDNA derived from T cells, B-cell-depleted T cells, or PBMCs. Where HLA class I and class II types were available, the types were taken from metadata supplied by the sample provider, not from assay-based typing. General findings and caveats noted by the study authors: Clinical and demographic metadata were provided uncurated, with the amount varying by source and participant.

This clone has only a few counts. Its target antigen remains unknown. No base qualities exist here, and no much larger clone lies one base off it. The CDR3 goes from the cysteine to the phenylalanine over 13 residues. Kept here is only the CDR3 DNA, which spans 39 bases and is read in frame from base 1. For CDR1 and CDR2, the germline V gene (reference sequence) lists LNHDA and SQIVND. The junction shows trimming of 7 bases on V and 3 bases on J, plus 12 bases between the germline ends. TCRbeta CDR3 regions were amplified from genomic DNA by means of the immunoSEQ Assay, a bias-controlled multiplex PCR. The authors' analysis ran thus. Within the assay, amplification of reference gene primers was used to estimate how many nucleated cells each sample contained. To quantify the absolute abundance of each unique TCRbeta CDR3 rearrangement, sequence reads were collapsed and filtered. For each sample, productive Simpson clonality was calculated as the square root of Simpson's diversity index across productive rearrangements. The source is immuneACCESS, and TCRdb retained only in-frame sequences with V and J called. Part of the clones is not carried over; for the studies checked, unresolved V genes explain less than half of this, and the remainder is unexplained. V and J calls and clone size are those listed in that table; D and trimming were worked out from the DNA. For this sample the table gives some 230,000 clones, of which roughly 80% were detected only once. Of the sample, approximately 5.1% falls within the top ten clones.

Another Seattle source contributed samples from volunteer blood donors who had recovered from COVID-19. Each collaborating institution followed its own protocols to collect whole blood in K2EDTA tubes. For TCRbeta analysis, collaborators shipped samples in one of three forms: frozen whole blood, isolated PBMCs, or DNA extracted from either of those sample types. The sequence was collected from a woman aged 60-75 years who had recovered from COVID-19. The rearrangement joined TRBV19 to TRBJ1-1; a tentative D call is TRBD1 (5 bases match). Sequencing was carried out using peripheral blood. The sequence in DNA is TGTGCCAGTACCTTCGGGGGGTACACTGAAGCTTTCTTT. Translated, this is CASTFGGYTEAFF. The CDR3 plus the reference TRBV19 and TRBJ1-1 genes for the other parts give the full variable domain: DGGITQSPKYLFRKEGQNVTLSCEQNLNHDAMYWYRQDPGQGLRLIYYSQIVNDFQKGDIAEGYSVSREKKESFPLTVTSAQKNPTAFYLCASTFGGYTEAFFGQGTRLTVV.